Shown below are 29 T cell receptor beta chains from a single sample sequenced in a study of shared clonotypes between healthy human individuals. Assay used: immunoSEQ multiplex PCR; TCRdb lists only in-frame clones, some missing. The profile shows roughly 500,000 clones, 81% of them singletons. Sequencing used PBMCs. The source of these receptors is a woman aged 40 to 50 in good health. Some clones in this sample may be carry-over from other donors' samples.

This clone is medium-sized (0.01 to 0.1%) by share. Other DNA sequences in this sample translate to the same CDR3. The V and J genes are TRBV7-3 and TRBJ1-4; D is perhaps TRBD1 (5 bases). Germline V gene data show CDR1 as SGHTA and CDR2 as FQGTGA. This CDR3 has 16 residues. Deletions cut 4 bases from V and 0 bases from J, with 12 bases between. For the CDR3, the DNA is TGTGCCAGCAGCTCTCGGGACCCTGCAACTAATGAAAAACTGTTTTTT. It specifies CASSSRDPATNEKLFF.

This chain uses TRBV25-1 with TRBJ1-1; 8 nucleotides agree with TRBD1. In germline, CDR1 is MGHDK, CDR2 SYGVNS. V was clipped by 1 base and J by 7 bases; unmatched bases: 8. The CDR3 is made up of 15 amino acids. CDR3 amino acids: CASSESGQGGGEAFF. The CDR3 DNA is TGTGCCAGCAGTGAATCCGGACAGGGTGGTGGTGAAGCTTTCTTT.

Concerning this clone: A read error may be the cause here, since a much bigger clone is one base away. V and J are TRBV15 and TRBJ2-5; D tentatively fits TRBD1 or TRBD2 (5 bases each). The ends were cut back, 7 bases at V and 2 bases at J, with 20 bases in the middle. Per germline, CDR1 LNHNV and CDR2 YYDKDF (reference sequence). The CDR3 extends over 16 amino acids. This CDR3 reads CATNGTPLTDQETQYF. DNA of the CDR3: TGTGCCACCAACGGGACCCCCCTGACAGATCAAGAGACCCAGTACTTC.

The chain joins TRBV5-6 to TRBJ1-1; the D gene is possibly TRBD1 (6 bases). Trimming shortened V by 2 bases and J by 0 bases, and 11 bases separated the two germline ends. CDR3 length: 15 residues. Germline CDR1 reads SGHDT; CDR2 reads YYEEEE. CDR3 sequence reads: CASSFMGGMNTEAFF. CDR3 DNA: TGTGCCAGCAGCTTTATGGGGGGCATGAACACTGAAGCTTTCTTT.

The CDR3 nucleotides read TGCAGCGTTGAATCTAAGGACCACTACGAGCAGTACTTC. It is translated as CSVESKDHYEQYF. The chain has TRBV29-1 and TRBJ2-7; D gene uncertain. With 2 bases removed from V and 3 bases from J, the gap between germline ends came to 11 bases. In germline, CDR1 is SQVTM, CDR2 ANQGSEA. The CDR3 runs to 13 residues.

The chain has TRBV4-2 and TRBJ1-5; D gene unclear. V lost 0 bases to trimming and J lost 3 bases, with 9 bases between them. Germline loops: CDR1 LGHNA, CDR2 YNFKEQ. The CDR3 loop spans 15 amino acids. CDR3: CASSQDAGVNQPQHF. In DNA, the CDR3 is TGTGCCAGCAGCCAAGATGCAGGAGTCAATCAGCCCCAGCATTTT.

CDR3: CAWSVYRVESPLHF. CDR3 nucleotides: TGTGCCTGGAGTGTATACAGGGTGGAGTCACCCCTCCACTTT. The chain joins TRBV30 to TRBJ1-6; weak D call: TRBD1 (6 bases). Trimming shortened V by 0 bases and J by 10 bases, and 13 bases separated the two germline ends. Germline loops: CDR1 GTSNPN, CDR2 SVGIG (reference sequence). The CDR3 is 14 residues long.

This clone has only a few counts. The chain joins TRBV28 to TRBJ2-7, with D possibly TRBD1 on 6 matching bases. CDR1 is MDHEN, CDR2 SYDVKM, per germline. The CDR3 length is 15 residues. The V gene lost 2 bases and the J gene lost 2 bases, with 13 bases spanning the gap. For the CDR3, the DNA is TGTGCCAGCAGTTTACCCCAGGGGCGCCCCTACGAGCAGTACTTC. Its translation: CASSLPQGRPYEQYF.

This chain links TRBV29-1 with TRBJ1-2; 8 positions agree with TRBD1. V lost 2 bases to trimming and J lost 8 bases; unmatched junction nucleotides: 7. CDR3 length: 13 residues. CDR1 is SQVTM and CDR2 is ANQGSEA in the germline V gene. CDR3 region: CSVESGQGWGYTF. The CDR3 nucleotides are TGCAGCGTTGAATCCGGACAGGGTTGGGGCTACACCTTC.

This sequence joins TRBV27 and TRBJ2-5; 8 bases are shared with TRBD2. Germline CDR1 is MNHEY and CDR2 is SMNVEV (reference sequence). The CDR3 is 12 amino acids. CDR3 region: CVTSGLQETQYF. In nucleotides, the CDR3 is TGTGTAACTAGCGGCCTCCAAGAGACCCAGTACTTC.

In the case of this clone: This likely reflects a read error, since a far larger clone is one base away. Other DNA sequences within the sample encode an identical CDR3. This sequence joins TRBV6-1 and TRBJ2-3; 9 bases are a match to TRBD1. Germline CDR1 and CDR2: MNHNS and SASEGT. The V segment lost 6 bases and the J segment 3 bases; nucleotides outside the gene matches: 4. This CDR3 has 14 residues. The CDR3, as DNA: TGTGCCAGCAGCACAGGGGGCCGTACAGATACGCAGTATTTT. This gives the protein CASSTGGRTDTQYF.

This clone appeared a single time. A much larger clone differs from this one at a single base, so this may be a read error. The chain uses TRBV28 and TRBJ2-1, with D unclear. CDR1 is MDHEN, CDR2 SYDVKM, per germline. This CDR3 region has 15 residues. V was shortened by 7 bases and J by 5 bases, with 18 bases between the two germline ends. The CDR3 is CASTSWNILNNEQFF. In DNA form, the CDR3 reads TGTGCCAGCACCTCCTGGAACATCCTAAACAATGAGCAGTTCTTC.

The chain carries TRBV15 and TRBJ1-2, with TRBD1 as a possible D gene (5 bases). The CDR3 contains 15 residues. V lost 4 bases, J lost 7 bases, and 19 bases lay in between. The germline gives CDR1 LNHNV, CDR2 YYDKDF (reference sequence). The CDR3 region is CATSNNKGLRGGYTF. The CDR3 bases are TGTGCCACCAGCAACAATAAGGGCTTGAGGGGTGGCTACACCTTC.

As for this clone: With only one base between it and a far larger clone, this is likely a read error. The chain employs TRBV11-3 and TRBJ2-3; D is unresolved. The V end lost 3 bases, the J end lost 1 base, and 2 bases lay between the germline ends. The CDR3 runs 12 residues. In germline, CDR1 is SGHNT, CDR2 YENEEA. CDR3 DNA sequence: TGTGCCAGCAGCTTTCGCACAGATACGCAGTATTTT. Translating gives CASSFRTDTQYF.

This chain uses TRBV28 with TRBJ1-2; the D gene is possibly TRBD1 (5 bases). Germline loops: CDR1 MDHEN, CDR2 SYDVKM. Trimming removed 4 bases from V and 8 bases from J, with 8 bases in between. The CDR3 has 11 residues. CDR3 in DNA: TGTGCCAGCAGTTCAGGGAGGGGCTACACCTTC. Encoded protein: CASSSGRGYTF.

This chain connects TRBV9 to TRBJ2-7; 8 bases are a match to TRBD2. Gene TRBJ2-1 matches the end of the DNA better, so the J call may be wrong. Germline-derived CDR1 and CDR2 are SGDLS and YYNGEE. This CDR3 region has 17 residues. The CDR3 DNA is TGTGCCAGCAGCCCCCATGCTGTGAGCGGGGGAAACAATGAGCAGTTCTTC. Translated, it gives CASSPHAVSGGNNEQFF.

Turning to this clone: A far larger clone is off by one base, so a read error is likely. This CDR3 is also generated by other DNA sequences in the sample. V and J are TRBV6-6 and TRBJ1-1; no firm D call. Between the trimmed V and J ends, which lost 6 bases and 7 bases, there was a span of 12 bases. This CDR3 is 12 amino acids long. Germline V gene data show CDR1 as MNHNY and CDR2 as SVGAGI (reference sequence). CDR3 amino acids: CASRKRGVEAFF. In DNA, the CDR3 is TGTGCCAGCAGGAAACGAGGTGTTGAAGCTTTCTTT.

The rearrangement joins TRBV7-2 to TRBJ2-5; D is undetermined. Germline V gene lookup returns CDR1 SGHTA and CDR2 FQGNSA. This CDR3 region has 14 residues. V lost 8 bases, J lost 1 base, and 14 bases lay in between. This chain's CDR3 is CASSVGQAQETQYF. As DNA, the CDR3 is TGTGCCAGCTCGGTTGGGCAAGCCCAAGAGACCCAGTACTTC.

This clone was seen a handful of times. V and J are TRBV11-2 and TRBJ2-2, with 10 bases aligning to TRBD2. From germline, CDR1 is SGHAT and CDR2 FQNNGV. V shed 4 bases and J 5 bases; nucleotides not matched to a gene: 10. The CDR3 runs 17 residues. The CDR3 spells CASSYPLAGEGTGELFF. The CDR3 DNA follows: TGTGCCAGCAGCTACCCCCTAGCGGGAGAGGGGACCGGGGAGCTGTTTTTT.

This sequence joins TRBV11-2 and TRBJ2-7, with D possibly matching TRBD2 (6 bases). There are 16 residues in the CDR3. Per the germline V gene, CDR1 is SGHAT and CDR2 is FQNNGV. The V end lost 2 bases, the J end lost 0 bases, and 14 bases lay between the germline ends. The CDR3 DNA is TGTGCCAGCAGCTTACTCGCGGGGACCCTCTCCTACGAGCAGTACTTC. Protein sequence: CASSLLAGTLSYEQYF.

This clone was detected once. The CDR3 reads CASSLLGGSYEQYF. CDR3 bases: TGTGCCAGCAGCCTATTGGGTGGATCCTACGAGCAGTACTTC. The rearrangement links TRBV7-2 to TRBJ2-7; D gene uncertain. Trimming shortened V by 5 bases and J by 1 base, and 12 bases separated the two germline ends. Germline V lookup: CDR1 SGHTA, CDR2 FQGNSA. The CDR3 contains 14 residues.

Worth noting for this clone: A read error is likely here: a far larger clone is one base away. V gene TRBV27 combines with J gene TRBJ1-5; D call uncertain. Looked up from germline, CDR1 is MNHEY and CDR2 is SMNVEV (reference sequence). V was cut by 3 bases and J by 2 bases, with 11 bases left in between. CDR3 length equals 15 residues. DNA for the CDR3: TGTGCCAGCAGTTTGTGGGGTGTCTGCAATCAGCCCCAGCATTTT. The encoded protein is CASSLWGVCNQPQHF.

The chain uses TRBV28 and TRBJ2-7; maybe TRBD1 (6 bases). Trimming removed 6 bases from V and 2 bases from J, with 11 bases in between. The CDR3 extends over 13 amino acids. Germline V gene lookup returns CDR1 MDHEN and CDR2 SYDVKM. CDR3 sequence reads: CASSRDTPYEQYF. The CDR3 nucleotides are TGTGCCAGCAGCCGGGACACTCCCTACGAGCAGTACTTC.

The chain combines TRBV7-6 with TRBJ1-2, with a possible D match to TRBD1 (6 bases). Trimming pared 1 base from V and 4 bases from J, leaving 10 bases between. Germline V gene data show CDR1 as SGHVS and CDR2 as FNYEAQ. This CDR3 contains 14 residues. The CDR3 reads CASSLGGGAYGYTF. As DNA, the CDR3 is TGTGCCAGCAGCTTAGGTGGGGGGGCCTATGGCTACACCTTC.

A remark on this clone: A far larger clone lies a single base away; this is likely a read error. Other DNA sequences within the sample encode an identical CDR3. The CDR3 sequence is CASSGRARDQPQHF. CDR3 nucleotides: TGTGCAAGCAGTGGAAGGGCCCGCGATCAGCCCCAGCATTTT. The chain couples TRBV2 to TRBJ1-5; D uncertain. This CDR3 spans 14 amino acids. Looked up from germline, CDR1 is SNHLY and CDR2 is FYNNEI.

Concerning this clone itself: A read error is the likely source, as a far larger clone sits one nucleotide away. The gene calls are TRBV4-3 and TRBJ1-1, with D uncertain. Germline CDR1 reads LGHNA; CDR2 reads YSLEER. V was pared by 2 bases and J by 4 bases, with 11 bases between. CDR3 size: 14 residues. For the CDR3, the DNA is TGCGCCAGCAGCCAATGTACGTCGAGCACTGAAGCTTTCTTT. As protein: CASSQCTSSTEAFF.

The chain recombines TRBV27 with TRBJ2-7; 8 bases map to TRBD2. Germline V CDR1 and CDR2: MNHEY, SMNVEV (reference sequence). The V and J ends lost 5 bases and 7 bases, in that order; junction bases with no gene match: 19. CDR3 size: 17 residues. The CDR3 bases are TGTGCCAGCAGTCCCCGCGGTAGCGGGATCGGCTCTCGGGAGCAGTACTTC. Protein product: CASSPRGSGIGSREQYF.

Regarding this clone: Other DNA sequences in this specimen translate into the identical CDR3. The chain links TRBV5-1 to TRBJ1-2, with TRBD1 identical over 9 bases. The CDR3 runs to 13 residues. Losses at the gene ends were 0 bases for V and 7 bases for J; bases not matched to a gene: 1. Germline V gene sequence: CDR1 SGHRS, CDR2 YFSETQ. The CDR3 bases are TGCGCCAGCAGCTTGGGACAGGGGGGTGGCTACACCTTC. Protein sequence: CASSLGQGGGYTF.

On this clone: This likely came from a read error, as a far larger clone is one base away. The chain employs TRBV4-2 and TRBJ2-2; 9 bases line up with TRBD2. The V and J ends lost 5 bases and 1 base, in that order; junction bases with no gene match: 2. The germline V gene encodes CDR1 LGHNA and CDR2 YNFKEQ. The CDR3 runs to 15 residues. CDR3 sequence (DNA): TGTGCCAGCAGCTTGACTAGCGGGAACACCGGGGAGCTGTTTTTT. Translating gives CASSLTSGNTGELFF.